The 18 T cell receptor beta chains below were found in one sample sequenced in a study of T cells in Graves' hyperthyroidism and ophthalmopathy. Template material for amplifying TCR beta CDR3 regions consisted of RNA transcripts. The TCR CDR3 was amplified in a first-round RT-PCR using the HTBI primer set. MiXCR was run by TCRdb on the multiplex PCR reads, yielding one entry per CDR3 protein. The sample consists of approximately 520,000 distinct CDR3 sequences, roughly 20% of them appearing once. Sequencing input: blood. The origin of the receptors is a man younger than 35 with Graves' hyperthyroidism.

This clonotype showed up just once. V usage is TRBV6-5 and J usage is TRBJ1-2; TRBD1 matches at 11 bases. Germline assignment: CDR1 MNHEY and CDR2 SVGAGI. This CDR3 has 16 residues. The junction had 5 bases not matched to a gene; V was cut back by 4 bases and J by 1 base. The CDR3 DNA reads TGTGCCAGCAGTTGGACAGGGGGCAGGGGTAACTATGGCTACACCTTC. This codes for CASSWTGGRGNYGYTF.

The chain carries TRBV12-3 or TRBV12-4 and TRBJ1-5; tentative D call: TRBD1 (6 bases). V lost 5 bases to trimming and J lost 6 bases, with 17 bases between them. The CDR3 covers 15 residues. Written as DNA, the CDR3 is TGTGCCAGCAGTCTCGGCCCTAGGGGGAGTCAGCCCCAGCATTTT. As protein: CASSLGPRGSQPQHF.

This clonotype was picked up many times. CDR3 DNA sequence: TGTGCCAGCAACCCCGACAGGGGAAGTCAGCCCCAGCATTTT. Protein product: CASNPDRGSQPQHF. This sequence joins TRBV6-2 or TRBV6-3 and TRBJ1-5; 8 positions agree with TRBD1. CDR1 MNHEY and CDR2 SVGEGT come from the germline V gene. The length of the CDR3 is 14 residues. The ends lost 7 bases at V and 6 bases at J; junction bases unmatched: 8.

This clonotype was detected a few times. The CDR3 reads CASSQGWSYEQYF. Written as DNA, the CDR3 is TGTGCCAGCAGCCAAGGTTGGTCCTACGAGCAGTACTTC. This rearrangement joins TRBV3-1 to TRBJ2-7; D gene unclear. The germline gives CDR1 LGHDT, CDR2 YNNKEL (reference sequence). CDR3 length: 13 residues. V was shortened by 1 base and J by 1 base, with 5 bases between the two germline ends.

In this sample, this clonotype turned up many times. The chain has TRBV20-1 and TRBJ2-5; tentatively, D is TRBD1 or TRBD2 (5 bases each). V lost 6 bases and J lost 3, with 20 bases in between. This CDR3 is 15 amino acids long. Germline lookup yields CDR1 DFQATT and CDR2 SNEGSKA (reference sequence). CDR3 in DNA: TGCAGTGCCCGAAGAGGGGCGCTGGGGGAAGAGACCCAGTACTTC. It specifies CSARRGALGEETQYF.

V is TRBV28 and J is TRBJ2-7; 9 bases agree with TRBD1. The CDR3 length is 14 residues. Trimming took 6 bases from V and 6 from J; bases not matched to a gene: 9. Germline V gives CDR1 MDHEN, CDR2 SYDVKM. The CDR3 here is CASSITGGAVEQYF. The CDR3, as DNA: TGTGCCAGCAGCATTACAGGGGGCGCGGTCGAGCAGTACTTC.

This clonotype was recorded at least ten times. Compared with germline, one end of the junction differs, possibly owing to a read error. For the CDR3, the DNA is TGCAGCGTCGAAGGACAGTTCAATGGCTACACCTTC. This codes for CSVEGQFNGYTF. The chain combines TRBV29-1 with TRBJ1-2; a possible D gene is TRBD1 (6 bases). This CDR3 spans 12 amino acids. Germline V gene lookup returns CDR1 SQVTM and CDR2 ANQGSEA.

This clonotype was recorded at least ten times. Here the CDR3 DNA reads TGTGCCAGCAGCCCCCCCCTGTCAGGGGGCGTCGGGGAGCTGTTTTTT. The encoded protein is CASSPPLSGGVGELFF. The chain uses TRBV9 and TRBJ2-2; 8 bases agree with TRBD1. Germline CDR1 and CDR2: SGDLS and YYNGEE. The ends lost 4 bases at V and 7 bases at J; junction bases unmatched: 12. This CDR3 has 16 residues. Filled out from reference TRBV9 and TRBJ2-2, the complete variable domain reads DSGVTQTPKHLITATGQRVTLRCSPRSGDLSVYWYQQSLDQGLQFLIQYYNGEERAKGNILERFSAQQFPDLHSELNLSSLELGDSALYFCASSPPLSGGVGELFFGEGSRLTVL.

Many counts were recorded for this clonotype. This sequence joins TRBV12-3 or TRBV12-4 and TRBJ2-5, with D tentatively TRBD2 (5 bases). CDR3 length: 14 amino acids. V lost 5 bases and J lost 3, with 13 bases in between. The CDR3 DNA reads TGTGCCAGCAGTAGCTCGGGGTCGGAAGAGACCCAGTACTTC. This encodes CASSSSGSEETQYF.

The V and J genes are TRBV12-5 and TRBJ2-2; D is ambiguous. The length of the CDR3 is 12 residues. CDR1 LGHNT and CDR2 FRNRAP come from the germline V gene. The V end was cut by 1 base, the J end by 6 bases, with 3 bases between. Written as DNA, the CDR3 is TGTGCTAGTGGTTTGGGGGCCGGGGAGCTGTTTTTT. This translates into CASGLGAGELFF.

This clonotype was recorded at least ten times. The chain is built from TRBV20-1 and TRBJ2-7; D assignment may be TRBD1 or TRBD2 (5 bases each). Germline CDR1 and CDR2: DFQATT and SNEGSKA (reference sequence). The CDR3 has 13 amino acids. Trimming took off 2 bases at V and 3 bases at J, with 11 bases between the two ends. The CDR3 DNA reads TGCAGTGCTAGATACAGCGGACACTACGAGCAGTACTTC. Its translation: CSARYSGHYEQYF.

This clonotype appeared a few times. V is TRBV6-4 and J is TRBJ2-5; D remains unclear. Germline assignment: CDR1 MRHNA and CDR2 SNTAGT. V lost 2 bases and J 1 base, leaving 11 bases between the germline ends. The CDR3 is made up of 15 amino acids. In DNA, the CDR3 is TGTGCCAGCAGTGACAGGTGGCAGTTCCAAGAGACCCAGTACTTC. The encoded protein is CASSDRWQFQETQYF.

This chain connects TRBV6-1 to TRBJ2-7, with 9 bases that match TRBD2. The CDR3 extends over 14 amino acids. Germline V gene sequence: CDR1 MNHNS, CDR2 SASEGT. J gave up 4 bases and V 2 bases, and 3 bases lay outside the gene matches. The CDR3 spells CASSEILAGYEQYF. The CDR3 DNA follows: TGTGCCAGCAGTGAAATCCTAGCGGGGTACGAGCAGTACTTC.

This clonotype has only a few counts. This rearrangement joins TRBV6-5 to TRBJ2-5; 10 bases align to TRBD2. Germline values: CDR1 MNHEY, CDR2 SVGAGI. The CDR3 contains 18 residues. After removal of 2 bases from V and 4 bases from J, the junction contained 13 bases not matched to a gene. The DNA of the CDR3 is TGTGCCAGCAGTTACAAGACTTGGGCTAGCGGGAGTGTAGAGACCCAGTACTTC. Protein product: CASSYKTWASGSVETQYF.

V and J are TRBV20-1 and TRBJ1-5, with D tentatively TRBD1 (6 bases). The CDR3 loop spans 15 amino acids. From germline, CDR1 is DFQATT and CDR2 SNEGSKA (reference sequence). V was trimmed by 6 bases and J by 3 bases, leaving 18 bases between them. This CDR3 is CSAPEGGLINQPQHF. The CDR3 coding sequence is TGCAGTGCACCCGAAGGGGGACTGATCAATCAGCCCCAGCATTTT.

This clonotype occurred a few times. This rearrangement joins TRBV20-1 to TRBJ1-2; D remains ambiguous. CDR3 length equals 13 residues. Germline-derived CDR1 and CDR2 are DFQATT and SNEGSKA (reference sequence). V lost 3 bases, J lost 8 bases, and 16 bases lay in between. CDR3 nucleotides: TGCAGTGCTAGGCCAGACCGGCTTACAGGCTACACCTTC. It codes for CSARPDRLTGYTF.

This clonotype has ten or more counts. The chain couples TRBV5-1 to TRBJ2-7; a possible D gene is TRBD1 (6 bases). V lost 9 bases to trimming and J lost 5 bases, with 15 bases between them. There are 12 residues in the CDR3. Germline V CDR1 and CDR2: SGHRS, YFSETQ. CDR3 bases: TGCGCCACCTCGGACAGCTGGAACGAGCAGTACTTC. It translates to CATSDSWNEQYF. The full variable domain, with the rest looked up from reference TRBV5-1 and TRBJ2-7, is KAGVTQTPRYLIKTRGQQVTLSCSPISGHRSVSWYQQTPGQGLQFLFEYFSETQRNKGNFPGRFSGRQFSNSRSEMNVSTLELGDSALYLCATSDSWNEQYFGPGTRLTVT.

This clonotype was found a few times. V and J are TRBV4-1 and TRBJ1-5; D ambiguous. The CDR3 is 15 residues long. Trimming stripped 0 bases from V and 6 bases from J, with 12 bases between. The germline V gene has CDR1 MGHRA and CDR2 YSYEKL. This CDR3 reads CASSQDPPGGQPQHF. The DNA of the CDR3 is TGCGCCAGCAGCCAAGATCCCCCCGGCGGTCAGCCCCAGCATTTT.